This T cell receptor beta chain was sequenced in a study of T cell responses to AZD1222 COVID-19 vaccine. Study-level points and caveats: Of the AZD1222 recipients, only six were seropositive at baseline. Donors were chiefly white British, with a greater number of females, and clonal diversity was perhaps underestimated. Two AZD1222 doses significantly raised spike-specific TCR breadth and depth over controls.

About this clone itself: Its cognate antigen is unknown.

The study pooled second doses at about 4 or about 12 weeks. V lost 5 bases, J lost 10 bases, and 10 bases stayed unmatched. The CDR3 runs 14 residues. The germline gives CDR1 MNHEY, CDR2 SVGEGT. Produced via immunoSEQ multiplex PCR; TCRdb's table is partial and in-frame only. The sample yields 150,000 to 250,000 clones, approximately 93% seen once. The chain has TRBV6-2 or TRBV6-3 and TRBJ2-1; TRBD2 aligns across 8 bases. The source is an adult who received the AZD1222 COVID-19 vaccine. The sequencing used peripheral blood, collected 28 days after the second AZD1222 dose. CDR3 nucleotide sequence: TGTGCCAGCAGTCTGTTCGCGGGGGGCCAGGAGCAGTTCTTC. Residues: CASSLFAGGQEQFF.